Listed below are T cell receptor beta chains from one sample, sequenced in a study of OX40 agonist ivuxolimab in advanced cancers. The repertoire was sequenced with immunoSEQ multiplex PCR; TCRdb's copy has only in-frame clones and lacks some. The sample contains fewer than 80,000 clones, 85% of which appear only once. Specimen: CD4+ or CD8+ T cells sorted from blood, collected in a trial of the OX40 agonist ivuxolimab. The receptor source for this set is an adult with an advanced solid tumor such as melanoma, head and neck, liver or kidney cancer. The CDR3 runs from the conserved cysteine through the conserved F or W. Each record gives: CDR3 DNA, CDR3 protein, clone size, V gene, D gene, J gene. D genes are given only for firm matches. Rows may omit the clone size; those that give it use once, few, many or a size class.

cdr3_nt: TGTGCCAGCAGCTTAGCACCAAGGAGCTCCTACAATGAGCAGTTCTTC; cdr3_aa: CASSLAPRSSYNEQFF; clone_size: -; v_call: TRBV7-8; d_call: -; j_call: TRBJ2-1
cdr3_nt: TGTGCCAGTAGTCCAACGGCTCGCTCCTACGAGCAGTACTTC; cdr3_aa: CASSPTARSYEQYF; clone_size: -; v_call: TRBV19; d_call: -; j_call: TRBJ2-7
cdr3_nt: TGTGCCAGCATCCTAACTTGGGCGGGCAACACTGAAGCTTTCTTT; cdr3_aa: CASILTWAGNTEAFF; clone_size: -; v_call: TRBV7-9; d_call: -; j_call: TRBJ1-1
cdr3_nt: TGTGCCAGCAGCTTGTTGGCCGCGGGGAATCAGCCCCAGCATTTT; cdr3_aa: CASSLLAAGNQPQHF; clone_size: -; v_call: TRBV5-8; d_call: -; j_call: TRBJ1-5
cdr3_nt: TGTGCCAGCAGTTTTATAAGGGGGCCGTACGAGCAGTACTTC; cdr3_aa: CASSFIRGPYEQYF; clone_size: -; v_call: TRBV28; d_call: TRBD1; j_call: TRBJ2-7
cdr3_nt: TGTGCCAGCAGCTTGGGAGCGGGAGACTCAGATACGCAGTATTTT; cdr3_aa: CASSLGAGDSDTQYF; clone_size: -; v_call: TRBV7-9; d_call: TRBD2; j_call: TRBJ2-3
cdr3_nt: TGTGCCAGCAGTTACTCGACTAGCGGGACCTACGAGCAGTACTTC; cdr3_aa: CASSYSTSGTYEQYF; clone_size: -; v_call: TRBV6-5; d_call: TRBD2; j_call: TRBJ2-7
cdr3_nt: TGTGCCAGCTCACCTACTGGGGACAGGAGTCAGCCCCAGCATTTT; cdr3_aa: CASSPTGDRSQPQHF; clone_size: -; v_call: TRBV18; d_call: TRBD1; j_call: TRBJ1-5
cdr3_nt: TGTGCCAGCTCACCATCACAGGCTCAAGGAAACACCATATATTTT; cdr3_aa: CASSPSQAQGNTIYF; clone_size: -; v_call: TRBV18; d_call: -; j_call: TRBJ1-3
cdr3_nt: TGTGCCAGCACCCAGGGGAGCAGAACCTACGAGCAGTACTTC; cdr3_aa: CASTQGSRTYEQYF; clone_size: -; v_call: TRBV7-2; d_call: -; j_call: TRBJ2-7
cdr3_nt: TGTGCCAGCAGTACCCTGGGGGGGGCAGATACGCAGTATTTT; cdr3_aa: CASSTLGGADTQYF; clone_size: -; v_call: TRBV27; d_call: TRBD2; j_call: TRBJ2-3
cdr3_nt: TGTGCCAGCAGCTTGGGTAGGGGGGACTATGGCTACACCTTC; cdr3_aa: CASSLGRGDYGYTF; clone_size: -; v_call: TRBV5-5; d_call: -; j_call: TRBJ1-2
cdr3_nt: TGTGCCAGCAGCCGGCTCCGGGGGGCGAACAATGAGCAGTTCTTC; cdr3_aa: CASSRLRGANNEQFF; clone_size: -; v_call: TRBV6-5; d_call: -; j_call: TRBJ2-1
cdr3_nt: TGTGCCAGCAGTCCCGGCCCAGCCAATGAAAAACTGTTTTTT; cdr3_aa: CASSPGPANEKLFF; clone_size: -; v_call: TRBV7-2; d_call: -; j_call: TRBJ1-4
cdr3_nt: TGTGCCAGCAGTCTAGACCGGACGGACTCTGGAAACACCATATATTTT; cdr3_aa: CASSLDRTDSGNTIYF; clone_size: -; v_call: TRBV28; d_call: -; j_call: TRBJ1-3
cdr3_nt: TGTGCCAGCAGCTCCGTTGAAACGCTAAAACTGTTTTTT; cdr3_aa: CASSSVETLKLFF; clone_size: -; v_call: TRBV11-2; d_call: -; j_call: TRBJ1-4
cdr3_nt: TGTGCCAGTACGGGAAACGGCTACACCTTC; cdr3_aa: CASTGNGYTF; clone_size: few; v_call: TRBV19; d_call: -; j_call: TRBJ1-2
cdr3_nt: TGTGCCAGCAGCCCCAGGGGGACAGGGATCTACGAGCAGTACTTC; cdr3_aa: CASSPRGTGIYEQYF; clone_size: -; v_call: TRBV7-9; d_call: TRBD1; j_call: TRBJ2-7
cdr3_nt: TGTGCCAGCAGTTCCGGGCAGGGGGCCGAGCAGTACTTC; cdr3_aa: CASSSGQGAEQYF; clone_size: once; v_call: TRBV28; d_call: TRBD1; j_call: TRBJ2-7
cdr3_nt: TGTGCCAGCAGTGAAATTGAAGCTTTCTTT; cdr3_aa: CASSEIEAFF; clone_size: -; v_call: TRBV6-1; d_call: -; j_call: TRBJ1-1